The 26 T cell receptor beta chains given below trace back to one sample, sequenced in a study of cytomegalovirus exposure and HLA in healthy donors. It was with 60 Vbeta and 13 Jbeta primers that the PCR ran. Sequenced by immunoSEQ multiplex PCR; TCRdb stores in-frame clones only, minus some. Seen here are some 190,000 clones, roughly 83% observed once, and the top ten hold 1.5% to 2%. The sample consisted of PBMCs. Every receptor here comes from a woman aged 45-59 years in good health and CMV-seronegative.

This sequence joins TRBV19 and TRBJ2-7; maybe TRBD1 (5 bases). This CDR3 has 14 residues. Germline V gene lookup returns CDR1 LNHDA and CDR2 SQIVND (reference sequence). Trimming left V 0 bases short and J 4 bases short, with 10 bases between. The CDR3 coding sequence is TGTGCCAGTAGTATAGAGCCAGGGCCATACGAGCAGTACTTC. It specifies CASSIEPGPYEQYF.

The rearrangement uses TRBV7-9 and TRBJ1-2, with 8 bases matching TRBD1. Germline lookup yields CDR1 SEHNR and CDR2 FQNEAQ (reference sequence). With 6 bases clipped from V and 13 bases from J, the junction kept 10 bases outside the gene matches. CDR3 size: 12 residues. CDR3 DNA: TGTGCCAGCAGATACGAGGGACAGGCGGTCACCTTC. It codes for CASRYEGQAVTF.

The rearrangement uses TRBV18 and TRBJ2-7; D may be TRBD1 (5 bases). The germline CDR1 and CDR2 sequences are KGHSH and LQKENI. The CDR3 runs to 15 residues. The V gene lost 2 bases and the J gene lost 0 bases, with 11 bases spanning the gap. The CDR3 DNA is TGTGCCAGCTCACCAGTCGGGCAGGGCTCCTACGAGCAGTACTTC. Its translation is CASSPVGQGSYEQYF.

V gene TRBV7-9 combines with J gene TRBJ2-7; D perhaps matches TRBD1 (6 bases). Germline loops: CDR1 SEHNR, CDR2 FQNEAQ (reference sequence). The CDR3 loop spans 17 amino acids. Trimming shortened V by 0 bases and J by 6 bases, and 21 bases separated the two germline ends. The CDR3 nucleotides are TGTGCCAGCAGCTTAGCAGTCTCCGGGACATCCACTTCCGAGCAGTACTTC. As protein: CASSLAVSGTSTSEQYF.

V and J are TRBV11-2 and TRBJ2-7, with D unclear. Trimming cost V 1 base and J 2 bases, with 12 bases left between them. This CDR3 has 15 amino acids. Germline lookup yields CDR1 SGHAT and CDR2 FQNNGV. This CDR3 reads CASSLGAGRAYEQYF. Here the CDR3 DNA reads TGTGCCAGCAGCTTAGGGGCCGGCAGAGCCTACGAGCAGTACTTC.

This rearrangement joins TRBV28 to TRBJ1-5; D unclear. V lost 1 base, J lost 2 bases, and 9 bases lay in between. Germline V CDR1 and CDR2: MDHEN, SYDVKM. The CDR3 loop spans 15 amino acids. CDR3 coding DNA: TGTGCCAGCAGTTTATTCGGGAAGGGCAATCAGCCCCAGCATTTT. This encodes CASSLFGKGNQPQHF.

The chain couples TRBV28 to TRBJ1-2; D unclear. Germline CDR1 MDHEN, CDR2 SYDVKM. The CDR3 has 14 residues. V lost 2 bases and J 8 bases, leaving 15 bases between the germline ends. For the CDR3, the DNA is TGTGCCAGCAGTTTAGCCCCCGGGGTTGGGGGCTACACCTTC. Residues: CASSLAPGVGGYTF.

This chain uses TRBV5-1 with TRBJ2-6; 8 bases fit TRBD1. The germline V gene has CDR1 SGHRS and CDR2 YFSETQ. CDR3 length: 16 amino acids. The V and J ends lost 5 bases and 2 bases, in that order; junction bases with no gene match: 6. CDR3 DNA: TGCGCCAGCAGACAGACAGGGGTAACTGGGGCCAACGTCCTGACTTTC. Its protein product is CASRQTGVTGANVLTF.

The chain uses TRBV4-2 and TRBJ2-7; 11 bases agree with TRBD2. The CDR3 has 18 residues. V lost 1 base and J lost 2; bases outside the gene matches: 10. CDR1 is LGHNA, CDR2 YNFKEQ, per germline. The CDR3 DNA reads TGTGCCAGCAGCCAAGGGATTTCGACTAGCGGGAAGACCTACGAGCAGTACTTC. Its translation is CASSQGISTSGKTYEQYF.

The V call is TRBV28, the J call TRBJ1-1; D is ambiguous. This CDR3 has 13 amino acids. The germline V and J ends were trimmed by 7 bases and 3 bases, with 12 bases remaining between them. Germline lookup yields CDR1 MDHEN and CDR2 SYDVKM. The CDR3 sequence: CASTALRDTEAFF. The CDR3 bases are TGTGCCAGCACCGCTTTGAGGGACACTGAAGCTTTCTTT.

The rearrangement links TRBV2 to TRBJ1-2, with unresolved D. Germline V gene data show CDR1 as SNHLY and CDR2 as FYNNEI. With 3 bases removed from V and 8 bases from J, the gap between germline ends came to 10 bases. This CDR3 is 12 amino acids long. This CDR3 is CASSDDGRGYTF. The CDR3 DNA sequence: TGTGCCAGCAGTGACGACGGGAGAGGCTACACCTTC.

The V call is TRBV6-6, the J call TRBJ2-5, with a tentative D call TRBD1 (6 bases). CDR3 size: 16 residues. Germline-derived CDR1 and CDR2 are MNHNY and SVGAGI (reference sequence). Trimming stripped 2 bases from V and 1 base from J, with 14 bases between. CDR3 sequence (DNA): TGTGCCAGCAGTTACCAGGGGACACATTCCCAAGAGACCCAGTACTTC. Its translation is CASSYQGTHSQETQYF.

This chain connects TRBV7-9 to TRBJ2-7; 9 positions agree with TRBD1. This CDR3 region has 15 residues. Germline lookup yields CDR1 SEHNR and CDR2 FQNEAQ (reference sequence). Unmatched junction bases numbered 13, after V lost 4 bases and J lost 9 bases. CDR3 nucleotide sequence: TGTGCCAGCAGCTCCACCGGGACAGGGTACCCCAGGCAGTACTTC. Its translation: CASSSTGTGYPRQYF.

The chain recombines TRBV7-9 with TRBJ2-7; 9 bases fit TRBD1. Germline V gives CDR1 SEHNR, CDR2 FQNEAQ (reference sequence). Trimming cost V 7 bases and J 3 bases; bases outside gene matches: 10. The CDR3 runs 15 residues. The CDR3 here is CASTGRGTGNYEQYF. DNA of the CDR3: TGTGCCAGCACAGGGAGAGGGACAGGGAACTACGAGCAGTACTTC. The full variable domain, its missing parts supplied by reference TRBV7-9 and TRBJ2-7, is DTGVSQNPRHKITKRGQNVTFRCDPISEHNRLYWYRQTLGQGPEFLTYFQNEAQLEKSRLLSDRFSAERPKGSFSTLEIQRTEQGDSAMYLCASTGRGTGNYEQYFGPGTRLTVT.

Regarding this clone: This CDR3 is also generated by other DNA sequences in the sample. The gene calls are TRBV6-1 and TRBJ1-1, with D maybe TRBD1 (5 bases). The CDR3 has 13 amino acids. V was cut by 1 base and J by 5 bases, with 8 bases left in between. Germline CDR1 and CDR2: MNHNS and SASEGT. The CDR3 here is CASSEVRGTEAFF. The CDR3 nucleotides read TGTGCCAGCAGTGAAGTTCGGGGGACTGAAGCTTTCTTT.

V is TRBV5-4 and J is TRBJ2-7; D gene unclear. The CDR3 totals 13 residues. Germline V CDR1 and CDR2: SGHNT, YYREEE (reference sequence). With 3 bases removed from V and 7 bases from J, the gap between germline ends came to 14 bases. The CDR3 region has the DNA TGTGCCAGCAGCTACACACCGACTTATGAGCAGTACTTC. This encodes CASSYTPTYEQYF.

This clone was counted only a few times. As DNA, the CDR3 is TGCGCCAGCAGCGCCCCTAGCGGGAGAATTGGATCCCACGAGCAGTACTTC. Protein product: CASSAPSGRIGSHEQYF. The chain links TRBV4-1 to TRBJ2-7, with 10 bases fitting TRBD2. Germline CDR1 and CDR2: MGHRA and YSYEKL. This CDR3 region has 17 residues. V trimming: 5 bases; J trimming: 5 bases; junction bases outside the gene matches: 15.

The CDR3 reads CASSPQMEAETQYF. CDR3 sequence (DNA): TGTGCCAGCTCACCACAAATGGAGGCAGAGACCCAGTACTTC. The V and J genes are TRBV18 and TRBJ2-5; D is perhaps TRBD2 (5 bases). The germline V gene has CDR1 KGHSH and CDR2 LQKENI. Trimming cost V 1 base and J 4 bases, with 10 bases left between them. The CDR3 has 14 residues.

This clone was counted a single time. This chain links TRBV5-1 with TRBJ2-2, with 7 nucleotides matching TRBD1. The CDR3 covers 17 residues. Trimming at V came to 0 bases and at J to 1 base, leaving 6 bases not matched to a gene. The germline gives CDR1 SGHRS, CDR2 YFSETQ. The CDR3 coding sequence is TGCGCCAGCAGCTTGGGGGGGACAGCTCTGAACACCGGGGAGCTGTTTTTT. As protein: CASSLGGTALNTGELFF.

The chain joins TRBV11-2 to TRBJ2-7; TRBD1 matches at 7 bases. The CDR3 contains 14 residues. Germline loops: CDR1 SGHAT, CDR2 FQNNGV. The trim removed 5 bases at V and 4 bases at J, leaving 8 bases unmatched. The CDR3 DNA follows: TGTGCCAGCAGCGACCGACAGGGACCGTACGAGCAGTACTTC. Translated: CASSDRQGPYEQYF. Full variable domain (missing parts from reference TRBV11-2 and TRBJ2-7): EAGVAQSPRYKIIEKRQSVAFWCNPISGHATLYWYQQILGQGPKLLIQFQNNGVVDDSQLPKDRFSAERLKGVDSTLKIQPAKLEDSAVYLCASSDRQGPYEQYFGPGTRLTVT.

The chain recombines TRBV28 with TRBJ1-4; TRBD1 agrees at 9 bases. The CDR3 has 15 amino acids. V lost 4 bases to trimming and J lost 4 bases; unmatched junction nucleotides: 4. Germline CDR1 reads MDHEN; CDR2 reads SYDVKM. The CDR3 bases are TGTGCCAGCAGTTCCCCGGGACAGGGTAATGAAAAACTGTTTTTT. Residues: CASSSPGQGNEKLFF.

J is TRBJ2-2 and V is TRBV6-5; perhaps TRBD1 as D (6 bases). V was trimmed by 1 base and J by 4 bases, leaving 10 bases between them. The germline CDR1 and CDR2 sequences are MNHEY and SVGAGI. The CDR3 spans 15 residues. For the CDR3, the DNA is TGTGCCAGCAGTTACTTTCTCAGGGGCACCGGGGAGCTGTTTTTT. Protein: CASSYFLRGTGELFF.

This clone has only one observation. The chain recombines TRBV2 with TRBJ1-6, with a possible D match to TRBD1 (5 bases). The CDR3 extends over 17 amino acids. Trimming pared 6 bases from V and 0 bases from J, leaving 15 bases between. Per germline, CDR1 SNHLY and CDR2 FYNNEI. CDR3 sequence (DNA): TGTGCCAGCAGCGCGGGGGTCGTAAGCTCCTATAATTCACCCCTCCACTTT. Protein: CASSAGVVSSYNSPLHF.

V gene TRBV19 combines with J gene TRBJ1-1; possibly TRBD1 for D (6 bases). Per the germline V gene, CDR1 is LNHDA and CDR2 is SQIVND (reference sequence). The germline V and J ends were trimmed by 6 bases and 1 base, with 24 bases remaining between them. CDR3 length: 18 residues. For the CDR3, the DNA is TGTGCCAGTAGCTATCGGGTGTATGGGACAACAAGGAACACTGAAGCTTTCTTT. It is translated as CASSYRVYGTTRNTEAFF.

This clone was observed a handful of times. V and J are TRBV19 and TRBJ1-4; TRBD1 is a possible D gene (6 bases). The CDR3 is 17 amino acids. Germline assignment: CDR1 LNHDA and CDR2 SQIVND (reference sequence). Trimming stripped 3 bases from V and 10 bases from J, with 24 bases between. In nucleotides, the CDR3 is TGTGCCAGTAGTATCATAAAAAGTACAGGGTCGTCTCGAAAACTGTTTTTT. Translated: CASSIIKSTGSSRKLFF.

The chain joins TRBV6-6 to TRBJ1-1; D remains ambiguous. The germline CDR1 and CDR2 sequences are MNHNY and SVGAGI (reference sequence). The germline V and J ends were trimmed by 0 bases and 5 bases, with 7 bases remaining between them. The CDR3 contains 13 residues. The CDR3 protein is CASSYSIGTEAFF. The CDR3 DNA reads TGTGCCAGCAGTTACTCGATCGGGACTGAAGCTTTCTTT.